These 12 T cell receptor beta chains originate from one sample sequenced in a study of neurological immune-mediated disorders. One entry per CDR3 protein results from TCRdb running MiXCR on the 5' RACE reads. The data show tens of thousands of distinct CDR3 sequences, roughly 3.2% seen once. The sequencing sample was made of PBMCs. Receptors were obtained from a woman aged 50 to 65 with multiple sclerosis.

This clonotype was picked up many times. The chain carries TRBV20-1 and TRBJ1-6, with D possibly matching TRBD1 (5 bases). The V gene's germline CDR1 is DFQATT and CDR2 SNEGSKA (reference sequence). This CDR3 has 15 residues. Trimming removed 3 bases at V and 6 bases at J, with 15 bases between. CDR3 region: CSASPPGRRNSPLHF. The CDR3 DNA sequence: TGCAGTGCTAGCCCACCGGGACGCCGTAATTCACCCCTCCACTTT.

This clonotype came up many times. J is TRBJ1-1 and V is TRBV20-1; D unclear. Germline CDR1 reads DFQATT; CDR2 reads SNEGSKA (reference sequence). V shed 5 bases and J shed 0 bases, with 10 bases lying between them. The CDR3 length is 13 residues. CDR3 nucleotide sequence: TGCAGTGCTTTCGCCAGGCTGAACACTGAAGCTTTCTTT. The encoded protein is CSAFARLNTEAFF.

This clonotype was seen ten or more times. This chain uses TRBV20-1 with TRBJ2-3; 7 bases fit TRBD2. Germline V CDR1 and CDR2: DFQATT, SNEGSKA (reference sequence). Trimming cost V 3 bases and J 3 bases; bases outside gene matches: 15. This CDR3 is 17 amino acids long. The CDR3 bases are TGCAGTGCTAGCCAGGCTAGCGGAGGCCTAGGGACAGATACGCAGTATTTT. It encodes CSASQASGGLGTDTQYF.

This clonotype was recorded at least ten times. V gene TRBV3-1 combines with J gene TRBJ1-3, with 7 bases lining up with TRBD1. This CDR3 spans 16 amino acids. J was trimmed by 0 bases and V by 1 base; bases with no gene match: 3. The germline V gene has CDR1 LGHDT and CDR2 YNNKEL (reference sequence). The CDR3 loop reads CASSQGAGGSGNTIYF. DNA of the CDR3: TGTGCCAGCAGCCAAGGGGCAGGGGGCTCTGGAAACACCATATATTTT.

This clonotype was observed many times. The CDR3 DNA is TGCGCCAGCAGGGATGGCGGGGGGGCGTCCGGGGAGCTGTTTTTT. Translation gives CASRDGGGASGELFF. The chain combines TRBV10-2 with TRBJ2-2; 9 nucleotides agree with TRBD2. The CDR3 is 15 amino acids. J gave up 6 bases and V 6 bases, and 8 bases lay outside the gene matches. Looked up from germline, CDR1 is WSHSY and CDR2 is SAAADI.

This clonotype appeared many times. V usage is TRBV5-1 and J usage is TRBJ2-3, with 8 bases lining up with TRBD1. Trimming at V came to 4 bases and at J to 0 bases, leaving 4 bases not matched to a gene. CDR1 is SGHRS and CDR2 is YFSETQ in the germline V gene. The CDR3 has 15 amino acids. The CDR3 region is CASSTGGLSTDTQYF. DNA of the CDR3: TGCGCCAGCAGCACAGGGGGACTTAGCACAGATACGCAGTATTTT.

This clonotype was seen at least ten times. This chain links TRBV10-3 with TRBJ2-5; 7 bases map to TRBD1. Germline loops: CDR1 ENHRY, CDR2 SYGVKD. V gave up 4 bases and J gave up 1 base; unmatched junction bases: 3. This CDR3 spans 14 amino acids. For the CDR3, the DNA is TGTGCCATCAGTGCACAGGGGTCCCAAGAGACCCAGTACTTC. Translating gives CAISAQGSQETQYF.

This clonotype is categorized as large. The V gene is TRBV7-3, the J gene TRBJ2-3; a possible D gene is TRBD2 (5 bases). The CDR3 has 14 residues. In germline, CDR1 is SGHTA, CDR2 FQGTGA. The V gene lost 2 bases and the J gene lost 1 base, with 7 bases spanning the gap. The CDR3 loop reads CASSLAGGTDTQYF. The CDR3, as DNA: TGTGCCAGCAGCTTAGCGGGCGGCACAGATACGCAGTATTTT.

This clonotype was counted at least ten times. The genes are TRBV7-2 and TRBJ1-2; a possible D gene is TRBD1 (6 bases). The V and J ends lost 5 bases and 8 bases respectively, with 15 bases between them. Germline V CDR1 and CDR2: SGHTA, FQGNSA. The CDR3 spans 13 residues. Here the CDR3 DNA reads TGTGCCAGCAGCCCCTGGCCAGGGGAGGGCTACACCTTC. Translated: CASSPWPGEGYTF.

This clonotype came up many times. This CDR3 reads CASGVGVTARMIELFF. The DNA of the CDR3 is TGCGCCAGCGGAGTAGGCGTGACGGCCCGAATGATAGAGCTGTTTTTT. The chain couples TRBV5-1 to TRBJ2-2; D unresolved. Trimming cost V 7 bases and J 11 bases, with 27 bases left between them. The CDR3 runs 16 residues. Per the germline V gene, CDR1 is SGHRS and CDR2 is YFSETQ.

This clonotype was observed at least ten times. This rearrangement joins TRBV10-3 to TRBJ2-1; 13 bases match TRBD2. This CDR3 has 18 amino acids. Germline loops: CDR1 ENHRY, CDR2 SYGVKD. The V segment lost 4 bases and the J segment 4 bases; nucleotides outside the gene matches: 10. Written as DNA, the CDR3 is TGTGCCATCAGTGGGGGGACTAGCGGGACTGGAGTATACAATGAGCAGTTCTTC. This gives the protein CAISGGTSGTGVYNEQFF.

J is TRBJ2-7 and V is TRBV12-3 or TRBV12-4, with 12 bases matching TRBD1. The V gene end was trimmed by 3 bases and the J gene end by 6 bases; junction bases not matched to a gene: 9. The CDR3 is 16 residues long. For the CDR3, the DNA is TGTGCCAGCAGTTTGGCTGGGGGACAGGGGGCGTTCGAGCAGTACTTC. This encodes CASSLAGGQGAFEQYF.